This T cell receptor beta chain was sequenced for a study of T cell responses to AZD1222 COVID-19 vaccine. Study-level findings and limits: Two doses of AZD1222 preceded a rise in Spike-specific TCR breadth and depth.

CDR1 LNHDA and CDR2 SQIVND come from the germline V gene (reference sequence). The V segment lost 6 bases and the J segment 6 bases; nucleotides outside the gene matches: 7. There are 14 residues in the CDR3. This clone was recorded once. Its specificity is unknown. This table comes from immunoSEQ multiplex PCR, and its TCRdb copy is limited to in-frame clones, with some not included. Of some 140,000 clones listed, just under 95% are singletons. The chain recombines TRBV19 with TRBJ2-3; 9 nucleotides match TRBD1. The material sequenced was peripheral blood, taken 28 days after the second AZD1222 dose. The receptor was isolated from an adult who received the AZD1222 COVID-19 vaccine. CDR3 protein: CASSQQGATDTQYF. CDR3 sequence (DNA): TGTGCCAGTAGCCAACAGGGGGCCACGGATACGCAGTATTTT.